The 20 T cell receptor beta chains in this list originate from one sample, sequenced in a study of cytomegalovirus exposure and HLA in healthy donors (TCRdb year 2017). The library was prepared using the immunoSEQ multiplex PCR assay. A mixture of 60 forward primers for TCR Vbeta segments and 13 reverse primers for TCR Jbeta segments was used in the multiplex PCR. TCRdb obtained this table from immuneACCESS and retained in-frame rearrangements with V and J assigned. These tables miss some clones; where compared with another copy, unresolved V genes account for less than half of the shortfall, and the remainder is unexplained. The table for this sample lists about 150,000 clones. The ten largest account for 1.6% of the sample. The sequencing input was PBMCs. Receptor source: a woman in her 50s in good health and CMV-seronegative.

The J gene is TRBJ2-7, the V gene TRBV2; D remains unclear. The germline V gene has CDR1 SNHLY and CDR2 FYNNEI. The CDR3 loop spans 13 amino acids. V dropped 6 bases and J dropped 0 bases, with 9 bases sitting between them. The CDR3 sequence is CASSVSSSYEQYF. CDR3 in DNA: TGTGCCAGCAGCGTCTCGAGCTCCTACGAGCAGTACTTC.

The gene calls are TRBV5-1 and TRBJ2-5; 9 bases are shared with TRBD2. This CDR3 comprises 15 residues. Trimming at V came to 3 bases and at J to 2 bases, leaving 5 bases not matched to a gene. Germline V gives CDR1 SGHRS, CDR2 YFSETQ. The CDR3 is CASSSGLASQETQYF. The CDR3 coding sequence is TGCGCCAGCAGCTCTGGACTAGCGTCGCAAGAGACCCAGTACTTC.

This sequence joins TRBV28 and TRBJ2-2, with 8 bases that match TRBD2. Germline assignment: CDR1 MDHEN and CDR2 SYDVKM. This CDR3 is built from 15 residues. J gave up 3 bases and V 5 bases, and 5 bases lay outside the gene matches. DNA of the CDR3: TGTGCCAGCAGTGGACTAGCTGATTACACCGGGGAGCTGTTTTTT. It specifies CASSGLADYTGELFF. The full variable domain, with the rest looked up from reference TRBV28 and TRBJ2-2, is DVKVTQSSRYLVKRTGEKVFLECVQDMDHENMFWYRQDPGLGLRLIYFSYDVKMKEKGDIPEGYSVSREKKERFSLILESASTNQTSMYLCASSGLADYTGELFFGEGSRLTVL.

This rearrangement joins TRBV11-3 to TRBJ1-1, with a weak D call TRBD1 (6 bases). Germline-derived CDR1 and CDR2 are SGHNT and YENEEA. This CDR3 contains 13 residues. Trimming pared 2 bases from V and 4 bases from J, leaving 8 bases between. DNA for the CDR3: TGTGCCAGCAGCTTAACAGGGTTCACTGAAGCTTTCTTT. This encodes CASSLTGFTEAFF.

V and J are TRBV5-1 and TRBJ2-2; D might be TRBD1 (6 bases). Trimming pared 9 bases from V and 0 bases from J, leaving 12 bases between. The CDR3 spans 14 residues. Germline V gives CDR1 SGHRS, CDR2 YFSETQ. The CDR3 coding sequence is TGCGCCACCAGACAGGATCCGAACACCGGGGAGCTGTTTTTT. Translating gives CATRQDPNTGELFF.

The J gene is TRBJ2-7, the V gene TRBV29-1; tentative D call: TRBD1 (5 bases). The CDR3 sequence is 13 residues long. From germline, CDR1 is SQVTM and CDR2 ANQGSEA. V was cut by 4 bases and J by 2 bases, with 12 bases left in between. As DNA, the CDR3 is TGCAGCGTTGGACACAGGTTCCCCTACGAGCAGTACTTC. Amino acids: CSVGHRFPYEQYF.

The J gene is TRBJ2-1, the V gene TRBV18; TRBD2 is a possible D gene (6 bases). Germline assignment: CDR1 KGHSH and CDR2 LQKENI. The CDR3 covers 13 residues. V was clipped by 2 bases and J by 5 bases, with 7 bases between them. CDR3 protein: CASSPERDNEQFF. CDR3 in DNA: TGTGCCAGCTCACCAGAGCGGGACAATGAGCAGTTCTTC.

This chain links TRBV4-3 with TRBJ2-1, with D unclear. The CDR3 consists of 17 residues. Germline V lookup: CDR1 LGHNA, CDR2 YSLEER. The ends were cut back, 0 bases at V and 2 bases at J, with 14 bases in the middle. CDR3 nucleotide sequence: TGCGCCAGCAGCCAAGAAGACTCTGGAGAGGCCTACAATGAGCAGTTCTTC. Protein: CASSQEDSGEAYNEQFF.

The chain carries TRBV4-2 and TRBJ2-7; TRBD1 matches 8 bases. Germline V gene sequence: CDR1 LGHNA, CDR2 YNFKEQ. V gave up 1 base and J gave up 0 bases; unmatched junction bases: 8. The length of the CDR3 is 17 residues. The CDR3 sequence: CASSQAYGTGSSYEQYF. CDR3 nucleotides: TGTGCCAGCAGCCAAGCCTATGGGACAGGAAGCTCCTACGAGCAGTACTTC.

The J gene is TRBJ1-5, the V gene TRBV13; D gene uncertain. The germline V gene has CDR1 PRHDT and CDR2 FYEKMQ (reference sequence). Trimming removed 8 bases from V and 5 bases from J, with 13 bases in between. The CDR3 is made up of 13 amino acids. In nucleotides, the CDR3 is TGTGCCAGCCAAAAGGCGGGTTATCAGCCCCAGCATTTT. As protein: CASQKAGYQPQHF.

V gene TRBV5-1 combines with J gene TRBJ1-2, with D tentatively TRBD1 (6 bases). Per the germline V gene, CDR1 is SGHRS and CDR2 is YFSETQ. The CDR3 extends over 12 amino acids. V gave up 10 bases and J gave up 7 bases, with 17 bases separating them. The CDR3 DNA reads as TGCGCCGCTTCCTGGGAAGGGGGTGGCTACACCTTC. Translating it yields CAASWEGGGYTF.

The rearrangement links TRBV4-1 to TRBJ1-1; D not certain. This CDR3 region has 14 residues. CDR1 and CDR2 from the germline V gene are MGHRA and YSYEKL. With 4 bases removed from V and 2 bases from J, the gap between germline ends came to 11 bases. CDR3 nucleotides: TGCGCCAGCAGCCGTCTGGGCCTAAACACTGAAGCTTTCTTT. Amino acids: CASSRLGLNTEAFF.

For this clone: Other DNA sequences of this sample code for an identical CDR3. The chain carries TRBV19 and TRBJ1-5; D gene unclear. Trimming took 3 bases from V and 6 from J, leaving 6 bases between them. Germline V gene lookup returns CDR1 LNHDA and CDR2 SQIVND (reference sequence). CDR3 length equals 12 residues. DNA of the CDR3: TGTGCCAGTAGTATCCGGGGTCAGCCCCAGCATTTT. This gives the protein CASSIRGQPQHF.

The chain employs TRBV2 and TRBJ2-7, with TRBD1 matching 10 bases. The CDR3 is 14 amino acids. Germline V CDR1 and CDR2: SNHLY, FYNNEI. J was trimmed by 7 bases and V by 3 bases; bases with no gene match: 6. CDR3 DNA sequence: TGTGCCAGCAGTGACGGGACAGGGGTCAATGAGCAGTACTTC. Protein: CASSDGTGVNEQYF.

The chain joins TRBV25-1 to TRBJ2-6; possible D gene TRBD2, 6 bases. Trimming took 3 bases from V and 0 from J, leaving 15 bases between them. CDR3 length: 18 amino acids. Germline CDR1 reads MGHDK; CDR2 reads SYGVNS. For the CDR3, the DNA is TGTGCCAGCAGTGATTTTAGCGGAGGGGACTCTGGGGCCAACGTCCTGACTTTC. This codes for CASSDFSGGDSGANVLTF.

This rearrangement joins TRBV6-5 to TRBJ2-2; D might be TRBD2 (6 bases). From germline, CDR1 is MNHEY and CDR2 SVGAGI. Trimming shortened V by 2 bases and J by 4 bases, and 14 bases separated the two germline ends. The CDR3 runs 16 residues. CDR3 nucleotides: TGTGCCAGCAGTTACGGACTAACCGGGATCACCGGGGAGCTGTTTTTT. It specifies CASSYGLTGITGELFF.

V and J are TRBV7-2 and TRBJ2-5; 8 bases match TRBD2. The CDR3 is 12 amino acids. CDR1 and CDR2 from the germline V gene are SGHTA and FQGNSA. The J segment lost 5 bases and the V segment lost 5 bases, leaving 1 base of the junction unmatched. The CDR3 DNA is TGTGCCAGCAGCGCTAGCGGGGAGACCCAGTACTTC. Its translation is CASSASGETQYF.

Here the CDR3 reads CASSRDKINPYEQYF. In nucleotides, the CDR3 is TGTGCCAGCAGTAGGGACAAAATAAACCCCTACGAGCAGTACTTC. V and J are TRBV6-5 and TRBJ2-7; tentative D call: TRBD1 (6 bases). Germline loops: CDR1 MNHEY, CDR2 SVGAGI. The CDR3 consists of 15 residues. V was trimmed by 5 bases and J by 2 bases, leaving 16 bases between them.

The CDR3 region is CASRDNYNSPLHF. The CDR3 nucleotides read TGTGCCAGCCGGGACAACTATAATTCACCCCTCCACTTT. The rearrangement uses TRBV2 and TRBJ1-6, with D possibly matching TRBD1 (6 bases). Trimming pared 8 bases from V and 3 bases from J, leaving 8 bases between. The CDR3 has 13 residues. Germline CDR1 and CDR2: SNHLY and FYNNEI.

The rearrangement joins TRBV28 to TRBJ1-6; 11 nucleotides agree with TRBD1. Per germline, CDR1 MDHEN and CDR2 SYDVKM. J was trimmed by 4 bases and V by 7 bases; bases with no gene match: 15. This CDR3 spans 19 amino acids. The CDR3 reads CASKFRDRGLGRYNSPLHF. CDR3 nucleotide sequence: TGTGCCAGCAAGTTCAGGGACAGGGGGTTGGGTCGGTATAATTCACCCCTCCACTTT.